The 7 T cell receptor beta chains given below trace back to one sample, sequenced in a study of blood T cell repertoires in COVID-19 (dated by TCRdb to 2020 to 2021). The library was made by the immunoSEQ multiplex PCR assay. TCRdb carries this immuneACCESS record with in-frame sequences only. Its versions omit some clonotypes, under half of them owing to an unresolved V gene in the studies checked, with the rest unexplained. The sample table lists approximately 200,000 clones, roughly 88% of them with a count of one. Roughly 3.7% of the sample rests with the top ten. Sequenced input: peripheral blood. These receptor sequences come from a woman between 25 and 40 years old with acute or convalescent COVID-19.

This chain joins TRBV7-2 and TRBJ1-1; D gene ambiguous. Per the germline V gene, CDR1 is SGHTA and CDR2 is FQGNSA. Trimming shortened V by 5 bases and J by 2 bases, and 3 bases separated the two germline ends. The length of the CDR3 is 11 residues. CDR3 amino acids: CASSQNTEAFF. The CDR3 DNA follows: TGTGCCAGCAGCCAAAACACTGAAGCTTTCTTT.

Notes on this clone: An end of the junction does not agree with germline; a read error may underlie this. The chain is built from TRBV27 and TRBJ2-1; TRBD2 is a possible D gene (6 bases). Germline V lookup: CDR1 MNHEY, CDR2 SMNVEV (reference sequence). The CDR3 runs 11 residues. The CDR3 nucleotides are TGTGCCAGCGGGTTACCGGGACTTGTCCTCTTC. Residues: CASGLPGLVLF.

This clone turned up a few times. This rearrangement joins TRBV19 to TRBJ1-1; D remains ambiguous. Germline V lookup: CDR1 LNHDA, CDR2 SQIVND (reference sequence). V lost 9 bases and J 0 bases, leaving 14 bases between the germline ends. This CDR3 has 14 amino acids. CDR3 amino acids: CASMQAGMNTEAFF. As DNA, the CDR3 is TGTGCCAGCATGCAGGCGGGGATGAACACTGAAGCTTTCTTT.

V is TRBV5-1 and J is TRBJ2-1, with 7 bases matching TRBD1. CDR1 is SGHRS, CDR2 YFSETQ, per germline. Trimming took 9 bases from V and 5 from J; bases not matched to a gene: 8. This CDR3 has 13 residues. The CDR3 DNA reads as TGCGCCACTAACCGGGACAGAGACAATGAGCAGTTCTTC. Its protein is CATNRDRDNEQFF.

The genes are TRBV28 and TRBJ1-1, with 8 bases lining up with TRBD1. Trimming took 4 bases from V and 2 from J; bases not matched to a gene: 3. The CDR3 totals 14 residues. The germline V gene encodes CDR1 MDHEN and CDR2 SYDVKM. CDR3 DNA: TGTGCCAGCAGTTGGACAGGGTTTAACACTGAAGCTTTCTTT. This codes for CASSWTGFNTEAFF.

The chain couples TRBV6-5 to TRBJ1-1; D may be TRBD1 (5 bases). V lost 5 bases and J 8 bases, leaving 15 bases between the germline ends. The CDR3 runs 13 residues. Germline lookup yields CDR1 MNHEY and CDR2 SVGAGI. The CDR3 DNA reads as TGTGCCAGCAGTCGGATTCAGGGAATCGAAGCTTTCTTT. Protein sequence: CASSRIQGIEAFF.

V is TRBV2 and J is TRBJ1-2; the D gene is possibly TRBD1 (6 bases). This CDR3 has 13 residues. Germline V gene sequence: CDR1 SNHLY, CDR2 FYNNEI. V gave up 6 bases and J gave up 8 bases, with 16 bases separating them. The CDR3 sequence: CASSSQGSGGYTF. Here the CDR3 DNA reads TGTGCCAGCAGCAGTCAGGGGTCGGGCGGCTACACCTTC.